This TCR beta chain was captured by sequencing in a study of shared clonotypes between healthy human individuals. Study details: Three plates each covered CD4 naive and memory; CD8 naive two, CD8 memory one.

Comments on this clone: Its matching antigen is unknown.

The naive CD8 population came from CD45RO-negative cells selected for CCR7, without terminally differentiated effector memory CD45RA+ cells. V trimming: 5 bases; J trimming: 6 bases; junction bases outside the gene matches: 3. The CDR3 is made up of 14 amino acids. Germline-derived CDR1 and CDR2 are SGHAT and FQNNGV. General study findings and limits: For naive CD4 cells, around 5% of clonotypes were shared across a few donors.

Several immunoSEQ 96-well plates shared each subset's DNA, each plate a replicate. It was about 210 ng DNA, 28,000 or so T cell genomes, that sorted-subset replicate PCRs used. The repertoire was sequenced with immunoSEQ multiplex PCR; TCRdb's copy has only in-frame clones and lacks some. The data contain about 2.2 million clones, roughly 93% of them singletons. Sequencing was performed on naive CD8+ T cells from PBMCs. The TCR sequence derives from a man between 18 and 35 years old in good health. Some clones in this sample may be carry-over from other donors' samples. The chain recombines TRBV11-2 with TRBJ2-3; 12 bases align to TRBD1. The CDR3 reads CASSPGQGADTQYF. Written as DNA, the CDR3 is TGTGCCAGCAGCCCGGGACAGGGGGCGGATACGCAGTATTTT.